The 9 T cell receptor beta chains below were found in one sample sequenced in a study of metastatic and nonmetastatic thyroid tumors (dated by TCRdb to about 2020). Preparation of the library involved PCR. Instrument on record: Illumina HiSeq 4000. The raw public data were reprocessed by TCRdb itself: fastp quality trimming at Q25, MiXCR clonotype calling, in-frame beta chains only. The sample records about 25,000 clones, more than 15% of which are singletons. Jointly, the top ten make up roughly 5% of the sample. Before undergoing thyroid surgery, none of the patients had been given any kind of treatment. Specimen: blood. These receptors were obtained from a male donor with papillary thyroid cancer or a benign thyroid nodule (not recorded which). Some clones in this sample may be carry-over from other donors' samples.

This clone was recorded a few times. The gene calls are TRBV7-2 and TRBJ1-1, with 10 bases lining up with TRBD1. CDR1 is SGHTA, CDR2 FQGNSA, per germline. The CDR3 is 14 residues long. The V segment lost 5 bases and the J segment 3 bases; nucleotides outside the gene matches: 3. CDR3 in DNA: TGTGCCAGCAGCCGGGACAGGGGAGACACTGAAGCTTTCTTT. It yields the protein CASSRDRGDTEAFF.

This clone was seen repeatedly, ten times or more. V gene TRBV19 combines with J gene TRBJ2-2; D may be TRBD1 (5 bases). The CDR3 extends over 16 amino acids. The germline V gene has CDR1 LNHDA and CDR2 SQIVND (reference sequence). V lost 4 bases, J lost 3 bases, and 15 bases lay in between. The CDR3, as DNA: TGTGCCAGTAGTACCCCCCAGGGTGGTGACACCGGGGAGCTGTTTTTT. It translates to CASSTPQGGDTGELFF.

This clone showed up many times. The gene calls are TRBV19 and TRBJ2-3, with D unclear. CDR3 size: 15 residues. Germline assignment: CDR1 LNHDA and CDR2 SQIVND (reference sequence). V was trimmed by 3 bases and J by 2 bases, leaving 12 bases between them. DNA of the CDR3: TGTGCCAGTAGTATTGAGGCAGAGCTCACAGATACGCAGTATTTT. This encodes CASSIEAELTDTQYF.

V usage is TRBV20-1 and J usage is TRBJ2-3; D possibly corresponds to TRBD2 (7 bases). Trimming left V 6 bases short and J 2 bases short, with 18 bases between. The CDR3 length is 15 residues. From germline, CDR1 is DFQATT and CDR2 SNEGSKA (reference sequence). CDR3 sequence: CSALGMGGATDTQYF. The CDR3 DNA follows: TGCAGTGCCTTGGGAATGGGGGGGGCCACAGATACGCAGTATTTT.

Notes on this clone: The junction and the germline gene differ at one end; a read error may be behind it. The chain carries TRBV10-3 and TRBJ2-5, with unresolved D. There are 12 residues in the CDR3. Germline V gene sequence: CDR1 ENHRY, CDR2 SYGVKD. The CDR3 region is CVISGVSETKYF. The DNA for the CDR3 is TGTGTCATCAGTGGGGTATCAGAGACCAAGTACTTC.

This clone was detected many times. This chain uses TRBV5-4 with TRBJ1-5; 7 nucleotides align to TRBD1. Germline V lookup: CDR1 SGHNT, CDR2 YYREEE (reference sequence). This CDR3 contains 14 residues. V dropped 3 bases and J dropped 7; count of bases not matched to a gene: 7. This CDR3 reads CASSSGGDGQPQHF. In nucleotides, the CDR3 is TGTGCCAGCAGCTCAGGGGGTGACGGACAGCCCCAGCATTTT.

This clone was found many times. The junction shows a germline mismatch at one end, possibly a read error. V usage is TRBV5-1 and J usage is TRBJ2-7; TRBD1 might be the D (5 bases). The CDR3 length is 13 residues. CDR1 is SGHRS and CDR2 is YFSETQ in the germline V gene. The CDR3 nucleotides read TGCGCCAGCAGCGTTCGGACAACCTACGGGCAGTACTTC. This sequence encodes CASSVRTTYGQYF. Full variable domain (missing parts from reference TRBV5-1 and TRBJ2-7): KAGVTQTPRYLIKTRGQQVTLSCSPISGHRSVSWYQQTPGQGLQFLFEYFSETQRNKGNFPGRFSGRQFSNSRSEMNVSTLELGDSALYLCASSVRTTYGQYFGPGTRLTVT.

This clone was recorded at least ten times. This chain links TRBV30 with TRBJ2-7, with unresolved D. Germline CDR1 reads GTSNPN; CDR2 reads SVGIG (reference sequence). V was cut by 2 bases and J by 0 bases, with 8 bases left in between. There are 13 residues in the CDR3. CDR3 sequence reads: CAWSWAASYEQYF. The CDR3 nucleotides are TGTGCCTGGAGTTGGGCAGCCTCCTACGAGCAGTACTTC. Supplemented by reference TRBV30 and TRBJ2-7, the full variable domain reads SQTIHQWPATLVQPVGSPLSLECTVEGTSNPNLYWYRQAAGRGLQLLFYSVGIGQISSEVPQNLSASRPQDRQFILSSKKLLLSDSGFYLCAWSWAASYEQYFGPGTRLTVT.

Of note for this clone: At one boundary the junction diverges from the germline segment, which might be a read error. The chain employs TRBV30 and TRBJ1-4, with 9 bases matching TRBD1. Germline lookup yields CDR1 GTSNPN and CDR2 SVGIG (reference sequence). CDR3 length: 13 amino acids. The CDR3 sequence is CAWAGTGPEKLSF. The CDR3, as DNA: TGTGCCTGGGCAGGGACAGGGCCCGAAAAACTGTCTTTT.